This T cell receptor (beta chain) emerged from a study of beta chain features in type 1 diabetes. As for the study in general: The patient and healthy donor groups were comparable for age, gender and cell yields. Overall study results and limits: Researchers reported that naive, central memory and Treg TCRB repertoires appeared more similar in patients than in healthy donors. Moderately but significantly shorter TCRB CDR3s were found in Type 1 diabetes patients in all four CD4+ subsets.

From germline, CDR1 is PRHDT and CDR2 FYEKMQ (reference sequence). Deletions cut 0 bases from V and 6 bases from J, with 8 bases between. CDR3 length equals 14 residues. Expressed TCRB transcripts got sequenced, as all isolated RNA was reverse transcribed. TCRdb's table, derived via immunoSEQ multiplex PCR, lists solely in-frame clones and lacks some. The sample lists nearly 700,000 clones, around 15% occurring once. Concerning this clone: What it recognizes is unknown.

J is TRBJ2-2 and V is TRBV13; D gene unclear. The sequencing sample was made of naive CD4+ T cells from blood. This TCR was sampled from a young man with type 1 diabetes. In DNA form, the CDR3 reads TGTGCCAGCAGCTTAGGGGCAGGTCCCGGGGAGCTGTTTTTT. Residues: CASSLGAGPGELFF.